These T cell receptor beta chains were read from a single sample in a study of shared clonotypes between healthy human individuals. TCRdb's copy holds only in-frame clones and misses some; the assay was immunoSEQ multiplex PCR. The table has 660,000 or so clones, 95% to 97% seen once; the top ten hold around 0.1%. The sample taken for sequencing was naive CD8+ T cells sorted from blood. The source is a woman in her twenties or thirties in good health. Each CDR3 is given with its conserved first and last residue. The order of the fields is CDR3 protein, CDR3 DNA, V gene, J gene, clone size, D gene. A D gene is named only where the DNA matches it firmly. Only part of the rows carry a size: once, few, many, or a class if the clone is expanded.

cdr3_aa: CASSFRLDRGLEDTDTQYF
cdr3_nt: TGTGCCAGCAGTTTTCGCTTGGACAGGGGGCTGGAAGACACAGATACGCAGTATTTT
v_call: TRBV28
j_call: TRBJ2-3
clone_size: .
d_call: TRBD1

cdr3_aa: CSVESAVSLGTQYF
cdr3_nt: TGCAGCGTTGAATCGGCGGTGTCCTTGGGTACGCAGTATTTT
v_call: TRBV29-1
j_call: TRBJ2-3
clone_size: .
d_call: .

cdr3_aa: CASSGGLAGGLNTGELFF
cdr3_nt: TGTGCCAGCAGTGGGGGTCTAGCGGGAGGACTGAACACCGGGGAGCTGTTTTTT
v_call: TRBV2
j_call: TRBJ2-2
clone_size: .
d_call: TRBD2

cdr3_aa: CSLWDSSNEQFF
cdr3_nt: TGCAGCTTATGGGACTCCTCGAATGAGCAGTTCTTC
v_call: TRBV29-1
j_call: TRBJ2-1
clone_size: .
d_call: .

cdr3_aa: CASSFSDSNQPQHF
cdr3_nt: TGTGCCAGCAGCTTCTCAGATAGCAATCAGCCCCAGCATTTT
v_call: TRBV5-6
j_call: TRBJ1-5
clone_size: .
d_call: .

cdr3_aa: CASLPGEGGYGYTF
cdr3_nt: TGTGCCAGCTTACCTGGCGAGGGCGGCTATGGCTACACCTTC
v_call: TRBV2
j_call: TRBJ1-2
clone_size: .
d_call: .

cdr3_aa: CASSLVGGSNQPQHF
cdr3_nt: TGTGCCAGCAGCTTAGTAGGGGGGAGCAATCAGCCCCAGCATTTT
v_call: TRBV11-2
j_call: TRBJ1-5
clone_size: .
d_call: .

cdr3_aa: CASSWRGGPGNTIYF
cdr3_nt: TGTGCCAGCAGCTGGCGGGGCGGTCCTGGAAACACCATATATTTT
v_call: TRBV5-4
j_call: TRBJ1-3
clone_size: .
d_call: .

cdr3_aa: CASMQPRLAAGSREQFF
cdr3_nt: TGTGCCAGTATGCAGCCCAGACTAGCGGCCGGGTCCCGTGAGCAGTTCTTC
v_call: TRBV19
j_call: TRBJ2-1
clone_size: .
d_call: TRBD2

cdr3_aa: CASRYASGRAGGKLKESQYF
cdr3_nt: TGTGCCAGCCGCTATGCTAGCGGGAGGGCCGGAGGGAAGCTGAAAGAGTCCCAGTACTTC
v_call: TRBV9
j_call: TRBJ2-5
clone_size: .
d_call: TRBD2

cdr3_aa: CASSSNSGTAYHQPQHF
cdr3_nt: TGTGCCAGCAGTTCGAACTCCGGGACAGCCTACCATCAGCCCCAGCATTTT
v_call: TRBV28
j_call: TRBJ1-5
clone_size: .
d_call: TRBD1

cdr3_aa: CASSPGAGRGRETQYF
cdr3_nt: TGTGCCAGTAGTCCGGGGGCCGGCCGGGGGCGCGAGACCCAGTACTTC
v_call: TRBV19
j_call: TRBJ2-5
clone_size: .
d_call: .

cdr3_aa: CASSFDSGLREQYF
cdr3_nt: TGTGCCAGCAGCTTTGATAGCGGCTTGAGGGAGCAGTACTTC
v_call: TRBV13
j_call: TRBJ2-5
clone_size: .
d_call: .

cdr3_aa: CASSSLGRRNTEAFF
cdr3_nt: TGTGCCAGCAGTAGTCTGGGAAGGAGGAACACTGAAGCTTTCTTT
v_call: TRBV6-1
j_call: TRBJ1-1
clone_size: .
d_call: .

cdr3_aa: CASGEGTSGSNEQFF
cdr3_nt: TGTGCTAGTGGGGAGGGGACTAGCGGGAGCAATGAGCAGTTCTTC
v_call: TRBV12-5
j_call: TRBJ2-1
clone_size: .
d_call: TRBD2

cdr3_aa: CASSLVAGLAKNIQYF
cdr3_nt: TGCGCCAGCAGCTTGGTGGCGGGGTTAGCCAAAAACATTCAGTACTTC
v_call: TRBV5-1
j_call: TRBJ2-4
clone_size: .
d_call: .

cdr3_aa: CSVQGGYSTEAFF
cdr3_nt: TGCAGCGTGCAAGGGGGGTATTCAACTGAAGCTTTCTTT
v_call: TRBV29-1
j_call: TRBJ1-1
clone_size: .
d_call: .

cdr3_aa: CASSFGVDRFNQPQHF
cdr3_nt: TGTGCCAGCAGTTTTGGGGTGGACAGGTTCAATCAGCCCCAGCATTTT
v_call: TRBV28
j_call: TRBJ1-5
clone_size: .
d_call: TRBD1

cdr3_aa: CASSLYGGYTGELFF
cdr3_nt: TGTGCCAGCAGCTTATACGGGGGCTACACCGGGGAGCTGTTTTTT
v_call: TRBV7-8
j_call: TRBJ2-2
clone_size: .
d_call: .

cdr3_aa: CASSEGLAGTLSYNEQFF
cdr3_nt: TGTGCCAGCAGTGAAGGACTAGCGGGAACTCTCTCCTACAATGAGCAGTTCTTC
v_call: TRBV6-1
j_call: TRBJ2-1
clone_size: .
d_call: TRBD2

cdr3_aa: CASSFTGGALGYTF
cdr3_nt: TGTGCCAGCAGTTTCACAGGGGGCGCGTTAGGCTACACCTTC
v_call: TRBV27
j_call: TRBJ1-2
clone_size: .
d_call: TRBD1

cdr3_aa: CASSNGQALPFF
cdr3_nt: TGTGCCAGCAGCAATGGACAGGCACTTCCTTTCTTT
v_call: TRBV19
j_call: TRBJ1-1
clone_size: .
d_call: TRBD1

cdr3_aa: CASSLNRLGKTQYF
cdr3_nt: TGCGCCAGCAGCTTAAACCGCCTGGGGAAGACCCAGTACTTC
v_call: TRBV5-1
j_call: TRBJ2-5
clone_size: .
d_call: .

cdr3_aa: CASTPAGEQETQYF
cdr3_nt: TGTGCCAGCACCCCCGCGGGAGAACAAGAGACCCAGTACTTC
v_call: TRBV7-9
j_call: TRBJ2-5
clone_size: .
d_call: TRBD2

cdr3_aa: CASSLAGSYGYTF
cdr3_nt: TGTGCCAGCAGCTTGGCGGGCAGCTATGGCTACACCTTC
v_call: TRBV5-8
j_call: TRBJ1-2
clone_size: .
d_call: .

cdr3_aa: CASSSMGHPPYEQYF
cdr3_nt: TGTGCCAGTAGCTCCATGGGACATCCGCCCTACGAGCAGTACTTC
v_call: TRBV19
j_call: TRBJ2-7
clone_size: .
d_call: .

cdr3_aa: CASSSSKPGLTSYEQYF
cdr3_nt: TGTGCCAGCAGCTCATCTAAACCGGGACTGACATCCTACGAGCAGTACTTC
v_call: TRBV28
j_call: TRBJ2-7
clone_size: .
d_call: .

cdr3_aa: CASSEWSSGNTIYF
cdr3_nt: TGTGCCAGCAGCGAATGGAGTTCTGGAAACACCATATATTTT
v_call: TRBV9
j_call: TRBJ1-3
clone_size: .
d_call: .

cdr3_aa: CASSSRGPPYEQYF
cdr3_nt: TGTGCCAGCAGCTCTCGTGGACCCCCCTACGAGCAGTACTTC
v_call: TRBV5-4
j_call: TRBJ2-7
clone_size: .
d_call: .

cdr3_aa: CASSSRWERGVDTQYF
cdr3_nt: TGTGCCAGCAGCTCGAGATGGGAGCGGGGGGTAGATACGCAGTATTTT
v_call: TRBV11-2
j_call: TRBJ2-3
clone_size: .
d_call: TRBD2

cdr3_aa: CASSIDQEGYEQYF
cdr3_nt: TGTGCCAGTAGTATAGATCAAGAAGGTTACGAGCAGTACTTC
v_call: TRBV19
j_call: TRBJ2-7
clone_size: .
d_call: .

cdr3_aa: CATSGAAGHYEQYF
cdr3_nt: TGTGCCACCTCGGGCGCGGCGGGCCACTACGAGCAGTACTTC
v_call: TRBV19
j_call: TRBJ2-7
clone_size: once
d_call: .

cdr3_aa: CASSSGLAGVRTGELFF
cdr3_nt: TGTGCCAGCAGTTCGGGACTAGCGGGAGTTCGGACCGGGGAGCTGTTTTTT
v_call: TRBV28
j_call: TRBJ2-2
clone_size: .
d_call: TRBD2

cdr3_aa: CASSHPRAGGSYNEQFF
cdr3_nt: TGCGCCAGCAGCCACCCGAGAGCGGGAGGCTCCTACAATGAGCAGTTCTTC
v_call: TRBV4-1
j_call: TRBJ2-1
clone_size: .
d_call: TRBD2

cdr3_aa: CASSSGTGSRTDTQYF
cdr3_nt: TGTGCCAGCAGCTCCGGGACAGGGTCCCGTACAGATACGCAGTATTTT
v_call: TRBV28
j_call: TRBJ2-3
clone_size: .
d_call: TRBD1

cdr3_aa: CASTGLMNTEAFF
cdr3_nt: TGTGCCAGCACAGGGTTAATGAACACTGAAGCTTTCTTT
v_call: TRBV19
j_call: TRBJ1-1
clone_size: once
d_call: .

cdr3_aa: CATSRGGETSGTDTQYF
cdr3_nt: TGTGCCACCAGCAGGGGGGGAGAGACTAGCGGCACAGATACGCAGTATTTT
v_call: TRBV15
j_call: TRBJ2-3
clone_size: .
d_call: TRBD2

cdr3_aa: CASSQVGEGTEAFF
cdr3_nt: TGCGCCAGCAGCCAAGTGGGCGAGGGGACTGAAGCTTTCTTT
v_call: TRBV4-1
j_call: TRBJ1-1
clone_size: .
d_call: .

cdr3_aa: CASSHSLSLGEQYF
cdr3_nt: TGCGCCAGCAGTCACTCCCTGTCCTTGGGTGAGCAGTACTTC
v_call: TRBV4-1
j_call: TRBJ2-7
clone_size: .
d_call: .

cdr3_aa: CASSQVGGHEQYF
cdr3_nt: TGCGCCAGCAGCCAAGTGGGAGGTCACGAGCAGTACTTC
v_call: TRBV4-1
j_call: TRBJ2-7
clone_size: .
d_call: .

cdr3_aa: CAWSSGLAMSYNEQFF
cdr3_nt: TGTGCCTGGAGCTCGGGACTAGCTATGTCCTACAATGAGCAGTTCTTC
v_call: TRBV30
j_call: TRBJ2-1
clone_size: .
d_call: TRBD2

cdr3_aa: CASSSDRVIDTQYF
cdr3_nt: TGTGCCAGTAGTTCGGACAGGGTGATAGATACGCAGTATTTT
v_call: TRBV19
j_call: TRBJ2-3
clone_size: .
d_call: TRBD1

cdr3_aa: CASSPGYGYTF
cdr3_nt: TGTGCCAGCAGCCCTGGTTATGGCTACACCTTC
v_call: TRBV11-1
j_call: TRBJ1-2
clone_size: once
d_call: .

cdr3_aa: CASSTVLAAGSYEQYF
cdr3_nt: TGTGCCAGCAGTACGGTACTAGCGGCTGGGAGCTACGAGCAGTACTTC
v_call: TRBV27
j_call: TRBJ2-7
clone_size: .
d_call: TRBD2

cdr3_aa: CASRSDQETQYF
cdr3_nt: TGCGCCAGCAGGTCGGATCAAGAGACCCAGTACTTC
v_call: TRBV10-2
j_call: TRBJ2-5
clone_size: .
d_call: .

cdr3_aa: CASSLVMGHEQFF
cdr3_nt: TGTGCCAGCAGCTTAGTGATGGGGCATGAGCAGTTCTTC
v_call: TRBV11-2
j_call: TRBJ2-1
clone_size: .
d_call: .

cdr3_aa: CASSFTQGSYEQYF
cdr3_nt: TGTGCCAGCAGCTTCACTCAGGGCTCCTACGAGCAGTACTTC
v_call: TRBV7-2
j_call: TRBJ2-7
clone_size: .
d_call: .

cdr3_aa: CSVFLGDRGNTEAFF
cdr3_nt: TGCAGCGTTTTTCTCGGGGACAGGGGGAACACTGAAGCTTTCTTT
v_call: TRBV29-1
j_call: TRBJ1-1
clone_size: .
d_call: TRBD1

cdr3_aa: CASSLLGTEFNYGYTF
cdr3_nt: TGTGCCAGCTCTTTACTTGGGACAGAATTTAACTATGGCTACACCTTC
v_call: TRBV2
j_call: TRBJ1-2
clone_size: once
d_call: TRBD1

cdr3_aa: CASSILGRGYNEQFF
cdr3_nt: TGTGCCAGTAGTATCTTGGGTAGAGGATACAATGAGCAGTTCTTC
v_call: TRBV19
j_call: TRBJ2-1
clone_size: .
d_call: .

cdr3_aa: CASSVGRSGGNTEAFF
cdr3_nt: TGTGCCAGCAGCGTAGGTCGTAGTGGGGGAAACACTGAAGCTTTCTTT
v_call: TRBV9
j_call: TRBJ1-1
clone_size: few
d_call: .

cdr3_aa: CASSYTFGDEQFF
cdr3_nt: TGTGCCAGCAGTTATACGTTCGGGGATGAGCAGTTCTTC
v_call: TRBV6-5
j_call: TRBJ2-1
clone_size: .
d_call: .

cdr3_aa: CARSWRDRGSHEQYF
cdr3_nt: TGTGCCAGAAGCTGGCGAGACAGGGGGTCCCACGAGCAGTACTTC
v_call: TRBV5-3
j_call: TRBJ2-7
clone_size: .
d_call: TRBD1

cdr3_aa: CASSFRDYEKLFF
cdr3_nt: TGTGCCAGCAGTTTCAGGGATTACGAAAAACTGTTTTTT
v_call: TRBV28
j_call: TRBJ1-4
clone_size: .
d_call: .